These 24 T cell receptor beta chains came from one sample sequenced in a study of shared clonotypes between healthy human individuals. Measured with immunoSEQ multiplex PCR; TCRdb has only the in-frame clones, and not every one. The table records some 2,000,000 clones, approximately 94% of them present only once. CD45RO-negative, CCR7-positively selected cells formed the naive CD8 fraction, excluding terminally differentiated effector memory CD45RA+ cells. Sequencing used naive CD8+ T cells sorted from blood. Receptors originate from a man aged 18 to 29 in good health.

Concerning this clone itself: The same CDR3 can be traced to other DNA sequences in this sample. This sequence joins TRBV11-2 and TRBJ2-7, with D possibly matching TRBD2 (6 bases). Between the trimmed V and J ends, which lost 5 bases and 1 base, there was a span of 9 bases. Germline-derived CDR1 and CDR2 are SGHAT and FQNNGV. CDR3 length equals 13 residues. The CDR3 reads CASSLGSSYEQYF. CDR3 DNA sequence: TGTGCCAGCAGCCTCGGGAGTTCCTACGAGCAGTACTTC. The complete variable domain, with remaining parts taken from reference TRBV11-2 and TRBJ2-7, reads EAGVAQSPRYKIIEKRQSVAFWCNPISGHATLYWYQQILGQGPKLLIQFQNNGVVDDSQLPKDRFSAERLKGVDSTLKIQPAKLEDSAVYLCASSLGSSYEQYFGPGTRLTVT.

This clone was recorded once. This chain connects TRBV7-9 to TRBJ2-1; 9 bases line up with TRBD1. The CDR3 totals 14 residues. Per the germline V gene, CDR1 is SEHNR and CDR2 is FQNEAQ (reference sequence). With V trimmed by 3 bases and J by 8 bases, 5 bases remained unmatched. CDR3 DNA sequence: TGTGCCAGCAGCTTCGGACAGGGGAGGGATGAGCAGTTCTTC. Residues: CASSFGQGRDEQFF. Full variable domain (remainder filled in from reference TRBV7-9 and TRBJ2-1): DTGVSQNPRHKITKRGQNVTFRCDPISEHNRLYWYRQTLGQGPEFLTYFQNEAQLEKSRLLSDRFSAERPKGSFSTLEIQRTEQGDSAMYLCASSFGQGRDEQFFGPGTRLTVL.

The chain has TRBV9 and TRBJ2-3; maybe TRBD2 (5 bases). The germline V and J ends were trimmed by 1 base and 3 bases, with 12 bases remaining between them. This CDR3 has 15 residues. The germline CDR1 and CDR2 sequences are SGDLS and YYNGEE. DNA of the CDR3: TGTGCCAGCAGCGTAACCGAGCGGTTTACAGATACGCAGTATTTT. Translation: CASSVTERFTDTQYF.

The rearrangement links TRBV7-8 to TRBJ2-1; TRBD2 aligns across 14 bases. The CDR3 is made up of 14 amino acids. Germline loops: CDR1 SGHVS, CDR2 FQNEAQ. Trimming at V came to 3 bases and at J to 13 bases, leaving 5 bases not matched to a gene. The CDR3 protein is CASSFGGLAGDQFF. CDR3 coding DNA: TGTGCCAGCAGCTTCGGGGGACTAGCGGGAGATCAGTTCTTC.

The J gene is TRBJ2-3, the V gene TRBV6-6; no firm D call. Germline V gives CDR1 MNHNY, CDR2 SVGAGI (reference sequence). Trimming removed 0 bases at V and 6 bases at J, with 7 bases between. The CDR3 runs 13 residues. The CDR3: CASSYSWPDTQYF. CDR3 bases: TGTGCCAGCAGTTACTCATGGCCGGATACGCAGTATTTT.

This clone was seen only once. The chain links TRBV28 to TRBJ1-6, with D possibly matching TRBD1 (6 bases). Germline V gives CDR1 MDHEN, CDR2 SYDVKM. The germline V and J ends were trimmed by 5 bases and 4 bases, with 15 bases remaining between them. CDR3 length equals 16 residues. The DNA of the CDR3 is TGTGCCAGCAGTAACCGGACAGCTTATTATAATTCACCCCTCCACTTT. Translated, it gives CASSNRTAYYNSPLHF.

A word on this clone: A junction end diverges from the germline sequence, so it may reflect a read error. The chain is built from TRBV7-6 and TRBJ2-5, with TRBD1 matching over 10 bases. Germline V gene lookup returns CDR1 SGHVS and CDR2 FNYEAQ. CDR3 length: 19 amino acids. The CDR3 DNA is TGTGCCAGCAGTTTAGCTAGGGACAGGGGTCCCCGTGAAAAAGAGACCCAGTACTTC. This codes for CASSLARDRGPREKETQYF.

Comments on this clone: Other DNA sequences of this sample code for an identical CDR3. This chain joins TRBV27 and TRBJ2-1; D not resolved. The V gene lost 5 bases and the J gene lost 4 bases, with 3 bases spanning the gap. The CDR3 loop spans 11 amino acids. The V gene's germline CDR1 is MNHEY and CDR2 SMNVEV (reference sequence). CDR3 DNA sequence: TGTGCCAGCAGTGCGTACAATGAGCAGTTCTTC. The encoded protein is CASSAYNEQFF.

This chain connects TRBV9 to TRBJ2-1; D gene unclear. V lost 4 bases to trimming and J lost 2 bases, with 10 bases between them. CDR1 is SGDLS and CDR2 is YYNGEE in the germline V gene. The CDR3 spans 14 residues. CDR3 region: CASSSGSAYNEQFF. For the CDR3, the DNA is TGTGCCAGCAGCTCAGGAAGTGCCTACAATGAGCAGTTCTTC.

This rearrangement joins TRBV27 to TRBJ2-7; TRBD2 aligns across 8 bases. CDR1 and CDR2 (germline): MNHEY, SMNVEV (reference sequence). The CDR3 sequence is 14 residues long. The V gene end was trimmed by 6 bases and the J gene end by 0 bases; junction bases not matched to a gene: 4. CDR3 nucleotide sequence: TGTGCCAGCAGGCCCAGCGGGAGCTCCTACGAGCAGTACTTC. Translated, it gives CASRPSGSSYEQYF.

In DNA, the CDR3 is TGTGCCAGCAGCCAAGACTTCGGGGAAGGGACTGAAGCTTTCTTT. This gives the protein CASSQDFGEGTEAFF. The V and J genes are TRBV4-2 and TRBJ1-1; D call uncertain. The CDR3 consists of 15 residues. V lost 0 bases and J 5 bases, leaving 13 bases between the germline ends. Germline CDR1 and CDR2: LGHNA and YNFKEQ.

The V and J genes are TRBV27 and TRBJ2-5; a weak D match, TRBD1 (6 bases). Germline V gene sequence: CDR1 MNHEY, CDR2 SMNVEV (reference sequence). V was shortened by 2 bases and J by 3 bases, with 7 bases between the two germline ends. The CDR3 runs 13 residues. Here the CDR3 DNA reads TGTGCCAGCAGTTTACCAGGGGAAGAGACCCAGTACTTC. It translates to CASSLPGEETQYF.

The chain links TRBV4-3 to TRBJ2-7; D is unclear. V lost 0 bases and J 2 bases, leaving 11 bases between the germline ends. This CDR3 is 15 amino acids long. From germline, CDR1 is LGHNA and CDR2 YSLEER. This chain's CDR3 is CASSQDEQTTYEQYF. CDR3 nucleotides: TGCGCCAGCAGCCAAGATGAACAAACCACCTACGAGCAGTACTTC.

CDR3 sequence reads: CASSEGTGTGEQFF. CDR3 bases: TGCGCCAGCAGTGAAGGGACAGGGACGGGTGAGCAGTTCTTC. This chain links TRBV10-2 with TRBJ2-1, with 9 bases matching TRBD1. Germline lookup yields CDR1 WSHSY and CDR2 SAAADI. The CDR3 totals 14 residues. V dropped 3 bases and J dropped 9; count of bases not matched to a gene: 6.

CDR3 loop: CAWRGLASSYEQYF. The CDR3 region has the DNA TGTGCCTGGAGGGGACTAGCGAGCTCCTACGAGCAGTACTTC. This sequence joins TRBV30 and TRBJ2-7, with 10 bases matching TRBD2. This CDR3 has 14 residues. J lost 0 bases, V lost 3 bases, and 2 bases had no gene match. Per germline, CDR1 GTSNPN and CDR2 SVGIG (reference sequence).

CDR3 sequence reads: CASSITGNPPHEQFF. CDR3 nucleotide sequence: TGTGCCAGCAGTATTACGGGGAACCCCCCCCATGAGCAGTTCTTC. The rearrangement links TRBV9 to TRBJ2-1, with a tentative D call TRBD2 (5 bases). The CDR3 runs 15 residues. V was clipped by 5 bases and J by 8 bases, with 20 bases between them. Per germline, CDR1 SGDLS and CDR2 YYNGEE. Variable domain in full (rest from reference TRBV9 and TRBJ2-1): DSGVTQTPKHLITATGQRVTLRCSPRSGDLSVYWYQQSLDQGLQFLIQYYNGEERAKGNILERFSAQQFPDLHSELNLSSLELGDSALYFCASSITGNPPHEQFFGPGTRLTVL.

The chain combines TRBV6-1 with TRBJ2-7; perhaps D is TRBD1 or TRBD2 (5 bases each). The V end was cut by 1 base, the J end by 5 bases, with 12 bases between. Germline loops: CDR1 MNHNS, CDR2 SASEGT. The CDR3 spans 14 residues. CDR3 DNA: TGTGCCAGCAGTGAAGAATGGGGGAGCGACGAGCAGTACTTC. Amino acid sequence: CASSEEWGSDEQYF.

The rearrangement uses TRBV7-8 and TRBJ2-7; 11 bases line up with TRBD2. The CDR3 runs 18 residues. Germline V lookup: CDR1 SGHVS, CDR2 FQNEAQ. With V trimmed by 5 bases and J by 1 base, 13 bases remained unmatched. The CDR3 protein is CASSQALAGGPPSYEQYF. DNA of the CDR3: TGTGCCAGCAGCCAAGCTCTAGCGGGAGGCCCCCCGTCCTACGAGCAGTACTTC.

The chain is built from TRBV5-6 and TRBJ2-7, with D perhaps TRBD1 or TRBD2 (5 bases each). The CDR3 has 14 amino acids. Germline CDR1 is SGHDT and CDR2 is YYEEEE. V was shortened by 4 bases and J by 1 base, with 12 bases between the two germline ends. The CDR3 is CASSVRDPSYEQYF. The CDR3 nucleotides are TGTGCCAGCAGCGTCCGGGACCCTTCCTACGAGCAGTACTTC.

The chain joins TRBV2 to TRBJ1-6; TRBD1 aligns across 9 bases. Germline assignment: CDR1 SNHLY and CDR2 FYNNEI. The V segment lost 4 bases and the J segment 8 bases; nucleotides outside the gene matches: 9. The CDR3 is made up of 16 amino acids. CDR3 residues: CASSGWDRALDSPLHF. The DNA of the CDR3 is TGTGCCAGCAGTGGGTGGGACAGGGCCCTTGATTCACCCCTCCACTTT.

The chain is built from TRBV27 and TRBJ2-7; D gene uncertain. Germline CDR1 is MNHEY and CDR2 is SMNVEV (reference sequence). The V end lost 7 bases, the J end lost 0 bases, and 10 bases lay between the germline ends. The CDR3 has 13 amino acids. CDR3 loop: CASNTLNSYEQYF. In nucleotides, the CDR3 is TGTGCCAGCAACACGCTAAACTCCTACGAGCAGTACTTC.

The rearrangement uses TRBV2 and TRBJ2-2; no clear D gene. The germline gives CDR1 SNHLY, CDR2 FYNNEI. V lost 7 bases, J lost 0 bases, and 9 bases lay in between. The CDR3 contains 14 residues. CDR3 sequence: CASTERANTGELFF. The CDR3 coding sequence is TGTGCCAGCACCGAACGGGCGAACACCGGGGAGCTGTTTTTT.

The J gene is TRBJ2-3, the V gene TRBV7-3, with 8 positions matching TRBD2. Germline-derived CDR1 and CDR2 are SGHTA and FQGTGA. With V trimmed by 5 bases and J by 5 bases, 12 bases remained unmatched. This CDR3 comprises 16 residues. CDR3 in amino acids: CASSVNGGAGGDTQYF. The CDR3 coding sequence is TGTGCCAGCAGCGTTAACGGGGGGGCCGGTGGAGATACGCAGTATTTT. Looking up the rest from reference TRBV7-3 and TRBJ2-3 gives the full variable domain: GAGVSQTPSNKVTEKGKYVELRCDPISGHTALYWYRQSLGQGPEFLIYFQGTGAADDSGLPNDRFFAVRPEGSVSTLKIQRTERGDSAVYLCASSVNGGAGGDTQYFGPGTRLTVL.

V and J are TRBV28 and TRBJ2-7; possibly TRBD1 for D (5 bases). Trimming pared 3 bases from V and 2 bases from J, leaving 14 bases between. The CDR3 sequence is 15 residues long. The germline V gene encodes CDR1 MDHEN and CDR2 SYDVKM. CDR3 nucleotides: TGTGCCAGCAGTTTTCTGACAGATGGAGCCTACGAGCAGTACTTC. Amino acid sequence: CASSFLTDGAYEQYF.